The 32 T cell receptor beta chains reported below all come from one sample, sequenced in a study of blood T cell repertoires in COVID-19. Some clones are missing from TCRdb's copy, which holds only in-frame ones; the method was immunoSEQ multiplex PCR. This sample has about 320,000 clones; 85% to 95% occur once, and the top ten carry 3% to 5%. The specimen sequenced was PBMCs or T cells enriched from blood (not recorded which). All receptors derive from a woman aged 25 to 39 who had been exposed to COVID-19.

The chain combines TRBV19 with TRBJ2-7; D might be TRBD2 (6 bases). The CDR3 is 14 residues long. Germline CDR1 LNHDA, CDR2 SQIVND (reference sequence). Trimming stripped 9 bases from V and 8 bases from J, with 23 bases between. The CDR3 protein is CASQVSRGGYKQYF. In DNA, the CDR3 is TGTGCCAGCCAAGTTTCGAGGGGAGGTTACAAGCAGTACTTC.

The chain is built from TRBV18 and TRBJ1-5, with TRBD1 matching over 9 bases. Germline CDR1 KGHSH, CDR2 LQKENI. The CDR3 contains 16 residues. Trimming cost V 1 base and J 6 bases; bases outside gene matches: 7. The CDR3 here is CASSPQGQGLGQPQHF. The DNA of the CDR3 is TGTGCCAGCTCACCACAGGGACAGGGTTTAGGTCAGCCCCAGCATTTT.

The genes are TRBV5-4 and TRBJ1-4; 7 bases agree with TRBD1. This CDR3 spans 16 amino acids. The V gene's germline CDR1 is SGHNT and CDR2 YYREEE (reference sequence). With V trimmed by 6 bases and J by 0 bases, 8 bases remained unmatched. The CDR3, as DNA: TGTGCCAGCACCCGAGACAGGGCGGCAACTAATGAAAAACTGTTTTTT. Its protein product is CASTRDRAATNEKLFF.

This clone has more than one count but fewer than ten. V and J are TRBV4-1 and TRBJ1-6; D is unresolved. V was clipped by 1 base and J by 11 bases, with 15 bases between them. Per the germline V gene, CDR1 is MGHRA and CDR2 is YSYEKL. The CDR3 consists of 15 residues. The CDR3 DNA reads TGCGCCAGCAGCCAAGCGTCATCGGGGAGAGCACCCCTCCACTTT. Its protein product is CASSQASSGRAPLHF.

The rearrangement uses TRBV4-1 and TRBJ2-7, with 9 bases identical to TRBD1. The V gene end was trimmed by 4 bases and the J gene end by 3 bases; junction bases not matched to a gene: 7. The CDR3 totals 15 residues. Germline loops: CDR1 MGHRA, CDR2 YSYEKL. CDR3: CASSPLGQGVYEQYF. CDR3 in DNA: TGCGCCAGCAGCCCGCTGGGACAGGGCGTCTACGAGCAGTACTTC.

The chain links TRBV6-6 to TRBJ2-2; D gene uncertain. Between the trimmed V and J ends, which lost 6 bases and 4 bases, there was a span of 15 bases. CDR3 length equals 15 residues. Germline V gene data show CDR1 as MNHNY and CDR2 as SVGAGI (reference sequence). The CDR3: CASSKRPTGTGELFF. CDR3 coding DNA: TGTGCCAGCAGCAAAAGGCCGACGGGCACCGGGGAGCTGTTTTTT.

This chain uses TRBV5-1 with TRBJ1-2, with D unclear. Per germline, CDR1 SGHRS and CDR2 YFSETQ. V lost 0 bases and J 2 bases, leaving 11 bases between the germline ends. The CDR3 loop spans 15 amino acids. The CDR3 DNA reads as TGCGCCAGCAGCTTGGGGTCGGCAGGAAACTATGGCTACACCTTC. It codes for CASSLGSAGNYGYTF.

The chain couples TRBV12-3 or TRBV12-4 to TRBJ1-2; 9 positions agree with TRBD1. The CDR3 extends over 13 amino acids. V gave up 6 bases and J gave up 5 bases; unmatched junction bases: 4. The CDR3 here is CASSTGTGYGYTF. Here the CDR3 DNA reads TGTGCCAGCAGCACCGGGACAGGGTATGGCTACACCTTC.

The CDR3 nucleotides are TGTGCCAGCAACCCGGGGGGCTCCCTGGGGTCACCCCTCCACTTT. It is translated as CASNPGGSLGSPLHF. The chain links TRBV9 to TRBJ1-6; D possibly corresponds to TRBD1 (6 bases). The CDR3 is 15 amino acids. The germline V and J ends were trimmed by 6 bases and 10 bases, with 20 bases remaining between them. Germline V CDR1 and CDR2: SGDLS, YYNGEE.

This chain connects TRBV7-8 to TRBJ2-4; possibly TRBD2 for D (7 bases). Germline V gives CDR1 SGHVS, CDR2 FQNEAQ. The CDR3 is 17 amino acids. Trimming took 1 base from V and 2 from J, leaving 15 bases between them. CDR3 amino acids: CASSLVWRGGSKNIQYF. The DNA for the CDR3 is TGTGCCAGCAGCTTAGTATGGAGGGGGGGCTCCAAAAACATTCAGTACTTC.

Here the CDR3 reads CASSSIRGGGTEAFF. The CDR3 DNA reads as TGTGCCAGCAGCTCGATACGGGGCGGGGGAACTGAAGCTTTCTTT. The genes are TRBV7-6 and TRBJ1-1, with a tentative D call TRBD1 (5 bases). Germline CDR1 SGHVS, CDR2 FNYEAQ. Deletions cut 4 bases from V and 5 bases from J, with 17 bases between. The CDR3 spans 15 residues.

The gene calls are TRBV7-6 and TRBJ2-7; D may be TRBD1 (6 bases). The V and J ends lost 3 bases and 11 bases respectively, with 17 bases between them. This CDR3 comprises 13 residues. Germline-derived CDR1 and CDR2 are SGHVS and FNYEAQ. CDR3 nucleotide sequence: TGTGCCAGCAGCTTTACAGGGAGAGATACGAAGTACTTC. Translating it yields CASSFTGRDTKYF.

The chain carries TRBV6-1 and TRBJ2-7; perhaps TRBD1 as D (5 bases). The length of the CDR3 is 14 residues. CDR1 and CDR2 from the germline V gene are MNHNS and SASEGT. V was pared by 3 bases and J by 2 bases, with 11 bases between. In DNA form, the CDR3 reads TGTGCCAGCAGTGATCGCAGGGCGGCCTACGAGCAGTACTTC. This translates into CASSDRRAAYEQYF.

The chain carries TRBV5-1 and TRBJ1-3; D is perhaps TRBD1 (5 bases). This CDR3 has 15 amino acids. Germline V lookup: CDR1 SGHRS, CDR2 YFSETQ. Trimming removed 4 bases from V and 2 bases from J, with 13 bases in between. The CDR3 sequence: CASSPGGRAGNTIYF. For the CDR3, the DNA is TGCGCCAGCAGCCCGGGGGGTAGGGCTGGAAACACCATATATTTT.

This clone occurred once. The chain recombines TRBV11-2 with TRBJ1-6; D unresolved. The CDR3 loop spans 16 amino acids. The germline V gene encodes CDR1 SGHAT and CDR2 FQNNGV. The V and J ends lost 6 bases and 6 bases respectively, with 18 bases between them. The CDR3 here is CASSITSWAANSPLHF. CDR3 nucleotides: TGTGCCAGCAGTATAACTTCATGGGCAGCTAATTCACCCCTCCACTTT.

The gene calls are TRBV12-3 or TRBV12-4 and TRBJ1-3; D is ambiguous. Deletions cut 11 bases from V and 0 bases from J, with 11 bases between. The CDR3 runs 13 residues. The CDR3 is CACDTRSGNTIYF. The CDR3 region has the DNA TGTGCCTGTGACACCCGCTCTGGAAACACCATATATTTT.

This chain joins TRBV7-9 and TRBJ1-1; 8 nucleotides align to TRBD1. This CDR3 region has 16 residues. CDR1 and CDR2 (germline): SEHNR, FQNEAQ (reference sequence). The ends lost 4 bases at V and 4 bases at J; junction bases unmatched: 11. The CDR3 DNA reads as TGTGCCAGCAGCTCCCGAGGGACAGGCGGGGGCACTGAAGCTTTCTTT. This translates into CASSSRGTGGGTEAFF.

This clone appeared a single time. The chain recombines TRBV13 with TRBJ2-5, with 8 positions matching TRBD2. Germline assignment: CDR1 PRHDT and CDR2 FYEKMQ (reference sequence). V was clipped by 6 bases and J by 4 bases; unmatched bases: 7. The CDR3 has 14 amino acids. The CDR3 loop reads CASRGAGGPETQYF. DNA of the CDR3: TGTGCCAGCAGGGGTGCGGGGGGCCCAGAGACCCAGTACTTC.

The chain uses TRBV6-5 and TRBJ2-5; 8 positions agree with TRBD1. CDR1 is MNHEY, CDR2 SVGAGI, per germline. The V gene end was trimmed by 6 bases and the J gene end by 9 bases; junction bases not matched to a gene: 12. This CDR3 has 14 residues. The CDR3 DNA reads TGTGCCAGCAGCTTCTCGGGACAGGTCAGGTCCCAGTACTTC. It yields the protein CASSFSGQVRSQYF.

This clone was seen more than once but under ten times. The gene calls are TRBV7-9 and TRBJ2-7; the match to TRBD1 covers 7 bases. The CDR3 extends over 11 amino acids. Germline assignment: CDR1 SEHNR and CDR2 FQNEAQ (reference sequence). The ends lost 2 bases at V and 11 bases at J; junction bases unmatched: 3. DNA for the CDR3: TGTGCCAGCAGCTTAATGGGGACAGAGTACTTC. Translated, it gives CASSLMGTEYF.

The V gene is TRBV5-1, the J gene TRBJ2-7; D ambiguous. Germline-derived CDR1 and CDR2 are SGHRS and YFSETQ. V was clipped by 0 bases and J by 1 base, with 8 bases between them. The CDR3 totals 14 residues. The CDR3 DNA reads TGCGCCAGCAGCTTGGGTAGCAGTTCCTACGAGCAGTACTTC. Translating gives CASSLGSSSYEQYF.

The chain uses TRBV9 and TRBJ1-1; 7 bases fit TRBD1. Per germline, CDR1 SGDLS and CDR2 YYNGEE. The CDR3 sequence is 14 residues long. After removal of 4 bases from V and 4 bases from J, the junction contained 7 bases not matched to a gene. CDR3 in amino acids: CASSPRGRGTEAFF. CDR3 bases: TGTGCCAGCAGCCCGAGGGGGCGCGGCACTGAAGCTTTCTTT.

The chain is built from TRBV6-4 and TRBJ1-1; D possibly corresponds to TRBD1 (5 bases). V gave up 10 bases and J gave up 3 bases, with 18 bases separating them. This CDR3 comprises 14 residues. In germline, CDR1 is MRHNA, CDR2 SNTAGT. CDR3 protein: CATRKLGADTEAFF. The DNA for the CDR3 is TGTGCCACCCGAAAGCTTGGGGCCGACACTGAAGCTTTCTTT.

In this sample, this clone turned up a few times. V gene TRBV6-2 or TRBV6-3 combines with J gene TRBJ1-5; no clear D gene. Germline CDR1 is MNHEY and CDR2 is SVGEGT. Between the trimmed V and J ends, which lost 4 bases and 3 bases, there was a span of 7 bases. The CDR3 has 13 residues. The CDR3 is CASSLSFNQPQHF. In DNA, the CDR3 is TGTGCCAGCAGTTTGTCCTTCAATCAGCCCCAGCATTTT.

The gene calls are TRBV5-1 and TRBJ2-3, with D hard to call. Germline-derived CDR1 and CDR2 are SGHRS and YFSETQ. V was shortened by 0 bases and J by 2 bases, with 4 bases between the two germline ends. This CDR3 region has 13 residues. In DNA form, the CDR3 reads TGCGCCAGCAGCTTGGACTACACAGATACGCAGTATTTT. This sequence encodes CASSLDYTDTQYF.

The rearrangement joins TRBV5-5 to TRBJ2-7; D is perhaps TRBD1 (5 bases). This CDR3 contains 15 residues. The germline CDR1 and CDR2 sequences are SGHKS and YYEKEE (reference sequence). Trimming shortened V by 0 bases and J by 3 bases, and 13 bases separated the two germline ends. The DNA for the CDR3 is TGTGCCAGCAGCTTGGGAGCCAGGGATTACTACGAGCAGTACTTC. Translating it yields CASSLGARDYYEQYF.

This rearrangement joins TRBV7-2 to TRBJ1-3; D might be TRBD1 (5 bases). CDR1 and CDR2 (germline): SGHTA, FQGNSA. This CDR3 comprises 14 residues. V lost 8 bases and J lost 4, with 15 bases in between. CDR3 in amino acids: CASGSPNRGNTIYF. The CDR3 DNA is TGTGCCAGCGGATCACCTAACAGGGGAAACACCATATATTTT.

The J gene is TRBJ2-2, the V gene TRBV9, with D uncertain. The germline CDR1 and CDR2 sequences are SGDLS and YYNGEE. The V end was cut by 1 base, the J end by 5 bases, with 6 bases between. This CDR3 region has 13 residues. CDR3 residues: CASSVTRTGELFF. Here the CDR3 DNA reads TGTGCCAGCAGCGTAACGCGAACCGGGGAGCTGTTTTTT.

This sequence joins TRBV7-2 and TRBJ2-4, with D maybe TRBD2 (6 bases). Germline V gene sequence: CDR1 SGHTA, CDR2 FQGNSA. This CDR3 comprises 14 residues. V lost 5 bases to trimming and J lost 8 bases, with 16 bases between them. CDR3 in DNA: TGTGCCAGCAGCCTAGTGGGACCGGGGGACATTCAGTACTTC. This gives the protein CASSLVGPGDIQYF.

The chain has TRBV7-8 and TRBJ1-6, with a possible D match to TRBD1 (6 bases). V was clipped by 4 bases and J by 10 bases, with 20 bases between them. CDR3 size: 16 residues. Germline V gene data show CDR1 as SGHVS and CDR2 as FQNEAQ. The CDR3 DNA is TGTGCCAGCAGCTGGAAGGGGGTGGGTCACGGATCACCCCTCCACTTT. It translates to CASSWKGVGHGSPLHF.

This clone has more than one count but fewer than ten. V usage is TRBV27 and J usage is TRBJ2-2, with 8 nucleotides matching TRBD2. V shed 4 bases, J shed 8 bases, and the junction held 21 bases outside the gene matches. Germline loops: CDR1 MNHEY, CDR2 SMNVEV (reference sequence). This CDR3 region has 19 residues. CDR3 loop: CASSSHRLFSGGAAGELFF. The CDR3 DNA follows: TGTGCCAGCAGTTCCCACCGGCTTTTTTCCGGGGGGGCCGCTGGGGAGCTGTTTTTT.

Comment on this clone: Other DNA sequences from this sample encode an identical CDR3 as well. The V call is TRBV6-5, the J call TRBJ2-7; the match to TRBD1 covers 10 bases. The CDR3 runs to 14 residues. V gave up 5 bases and J gave up 3 bases; unmatched junction bases: 4. Germline lookup yields CDR1 MNHEY and CDR2 SVGAGI. The CDR3 sequence: CASSPWTGGYEQYF. The CDR3 nucleotides read TGTGCCAGCAGTCCTTGGACAGGGGGCTACGAGCAGTACTTC.